This T cell receptor (beta chain) was sequenced during a study of glioma-infiltrating T cells. Deletions cut 6 bases from V and 5 bases from J, with 14 bases between. The CDR3 length is 14 residues. Germline V gives CDR1 MGHRA, CDR2 YSYEKL. Study-wide points: Shared blood CDR3 signature motifs marked patients with low tissue-blood divergence.

Of note for this clonotype: Antigen specificity is unknown.

The iRepertoire nested amplicon-rescue multiplex PCR amplified TCR alpha and beta CDR3s from RNA. TCRdb reanalysed the multiplex PCR reads using MiXCR and keeps one entry per CDR3 protein. The sample contains about 410,000 distinct CDR3 sequences, roughly two fifths of which appear only once. This receptor was obtained from a human donor with low-grade glioma or glioblastoma, undergoing nonglioma brain surgery, or in good health (not recorded which). The chain is built from TRBV4-1 and TRBJ2-1, with no clear D. The sample comprised glioma tissue, nonneoplastic brain tissue, or PBMCs (not recorded which). CDR3 sequence reads: CASRQPTYNNEQFF. CDR3 bases: TGCGCCAGCAGACAACCGACATACAACAATGAGCAGTTCTTC.